These 23 T cell receptor beta chains were sequenced from one sample in a study of cytomegalovirus exposure and HLA in healthy donors. PCR involved 60 Vbeta and 13 Jbeta primers. The repertoire was sequenced with immunoSEQ multiplex PCR; TCRdb's copy has only in-frame clones and lacks some. Among 200,000 to 250,000 clones listed, about 80% were seen once. Sample: PBMCs. These receptors all come from a woman aged 35 to 49 in good health and CMV-seronegative.

This chain joins TRBV11-3 and TRBJ2-7; possibly TRBD2 for D (5 bases). Germline V gene data show CDR1 as SGHNT and CDR2 as YENEEA. Trimming pared 3 bases from V and 4 bases from J, leaving 10 bases between. The CDR3 length is 13 residues. The CDR3 nucleotides are TGTGCCAGCAGCTTGGGGAGTGAGTACGAGCAGTACTTC. Protein sequence: CASSLGSEYEQYF.

This rearrangement joins TRBV7-9 to TRBJ1-2, with D possibly matching TRBD1 (5 bases). The length of the CDR3 is 14 residues. Trimming took off 1 base at V and 6 bases at J, with 12 bases between the two ends. Per the germline V gene, CDR1 is SEHNR and CDR2 is FQNEAQ (reference sequence). The CDR3 nucleotides read TGTGCCAGCAGCTTAGTAATCCCAGGGAATGGCTACACCTTC. Encoded protein: CASSLVIPGNGYTF.

CDR3 bases: TGTGCCAGTGGGGACAGGTTGGACTATGGCTACACCTTC. Amino acids: CASGDRLDYGYTF. V and J are TRBV19 and TRBJ1-2, with 8 nucleotides matching TRBD1. The length of the CDR3 is 13 residues. V shed 8 bases and J 3 bases; nucleotides not matched to a gene: 5. Germline V lookup: CDR1 LNHDA, CDR2 SQIVND (reference sequence). The whole variable domain, filled in from reference TRBV19 and TRBJ1-2, reads DGGITQSPKYLFRKEGQNVTLSCEQNLNHDAMYWYRQDPGQGLRLIYYSQIVNDFQKGDIAEGYSVSREKKESFPLTVTSAQKNPTAFYLCASGDRLDYGYTFGSGTRLTVV.

V gene TRBV5-6 combines with J gene TRBJ2-2, with D possibly matching TRBD1 (5 bases). V was clipped by 4 bases and J by 4 bases, with 8 bases between them. Germline assignment: CDR1 SGHDT and CDR2 YYEEEE. CDR3 length: 13 residues. The CDR3 region has the DNA TGTGCCAGCAGCGTGACAGTCACCGGGGAGCTGTTTTTT. Residues: CASSVTVTGELFF.

The chain has TRBV28 and TRBJ1-5; maybe TRBD1 (5 bases). Between the trimmed V and J ends, which lost 10 bases and 1 base, there was a span of 17 bases. CDR1 MDHEN and CDR2 SYDVKM come from the germline V gene. This CDR3 comprises 15 residues. DNA of the CDR3: TGTGCCACCGAAATCGTCCAGGGCAGCAATCAGCCCCAGCATTTT. This translates into CATEIVQGSNQPQHF.

This rearrangement joins TRBV6-5 to TRBJ2-7, with 7 bases identical to TRBD1. Trimming took 0 bases from V and 3 from J; bases not matched to a gene: 2. Germline lookup yields CDR1 MNHEY and CDR2 SVGAGI. The CDR3 runs 14 residues. The CDR3: CASSYSSGGYEQYF. CDR3 coding DNA: TGTGCCAGCAGTTACTCGTCAGGGGGCTACGAGCAGTACTTC.

The rearrangement joins TRBV6-6 to TRBJ1-6, with a weak D call TRBD1 (5 bases). This CDR3 is built from 13 residues. CDR1 is MNHNY and CDR2 is SVGAGI in the germline V gene (reference sequence). V lost 6 bases, J lost 7 bases, and 10 bases lay in between. The CDR3 reads CASRPAGNSPLHF. The CDR3, as DNA: TGTGCCAGCAGACCCGCAGGGAATTCACCCCTCCACTTT.

V gene TRBV5-1 combines with J gene TRBJ1-6; the match to TRBD1 covers 7 bases. V dropped 4 bases and J dropped 10; count of bases not matched to a gene: 5. Germline V gene lookup returns CDR1 SGHRS and CDR2 YFSETQ. This CDR3 contains 13 residues. CDR3 bases: TGCGCCAGCAGCAAAGACAGGGAGTCACCCCTCCACTTT. Its protein is CASSKDRESPLHF. The full variable domain, with the rest looked up from reference TRBV5-1 and TRBJ1-6, is KAGVTQTPRYLIKTRGQQVTLSCSPISGHRSVSWYQQTPGQGLQFLFEYFSETQRNKGNFPGRFSGRQFSNSRSEMNVSTLELGDSALYLCASSKDRESPLHFGNGTRLTVT.

This clone was picked up a small number of times. The V call is TRBV6-1, the J call TRBJ2-7; 8 bases align to TRBD2. CDR1 MNHNS and CDR2 SASEGT come from the germline V gene. The V gene end was trimmed by 2 bases and the J gene end by 6 bases; junction bases not matched to a gene: 9. CDR3 length: 15 residues. CDR3 sequence reads: CASSEKERGYVEQYF. The CDR3 DNA reads TGTGCCAGCAGTGAAAAGGAGCGGGGGTACGTCGAGCAGTACTTC.

The rearrangement uses TRBV15 and TRBJ2-3; 9 bases agree with TRBD2. The germline V gene has CDR1 LNHNV and CDR2 YYDKDF (reference sequence). There are 16 residues in the CDR3. V lost 3 bases to trimming and J lost 1 base; unmatched junction nucleotides: 5. The CDR3 is CATSRGQRGGTDTQYF. DNA for the CDR3: TGTGCCACCAGCAGGGGCCAGCGGGGGGGCACAGATACGCAGTATTTT.

The J gene is TRBJ2-5, the V gene TRBV6-5, with TRBD2 as a possible D gene (6 bases). CDR3 length equals 15 residues. Germline assignment: CDR1 MNHEY and CDR2 SVGAGI. V lost 6 bases and J lost 3, with 17 bases in between. CDR3 in DNA: TGTGCCAGCAGATCCCGCGGGACGCCGAAAGAGACCCAGTACTTC. As protein: CASRSRGTPKETQYF.

V usage is TRBV4-2 and J usage is TRBJ2-5; TRBD1 matches at 8 bases. Per germline, CDR1 LGHNA and CDR2 YNFKEQ. The CDR3 has 14 amino acids. V lost 5 bases and J lost 2; bases outside the gene matches: 4. CDR3 in DNA: TGTGCCAGCAGCTCAGACAGGGGTCAAGAGACCCAGTACTTC. Translating gives CASSSDRGQETQYF.

CDR3: CASSVDIAGGLKETQYF. CDR3 nucleotide sequence: TGTGCCAGCAGCGTAGATATAGCGGGGGGCCTAAAAGAGACCCAGTACTTC. V gene TRBV9 combines with J gene TRBJ2-5; 10 bases agree with TRBD2. The ends lost 0 bases at V and 3 bases at J; junction bases unmatched: 8. This CDR3 has 17 residues. Germline V CDR1 and CDR2: SGDLS, YYNGEE.

The chain recombines TRBV7-9 with TRBJ1-1; possibly TRBD1 for D (6 bases). Germline-derived CDR1 and CDR2 are SEHNR and FQNEAQ (reference sequence). The CDR3 spans 15 residues. Trimming took off 3 bases at V and 2 bases at J, with 13 bases between the two ends. CDR3 DNA sequence: TGTGCCAGCAGCTTCTACAGGGATGTAAACACTGAAGCTTTCTTT. Protein: CASSFYRDVNTEAFF.

The chain combines TRBV4-2 with TRBJ2-1, with TRBD1 identical over 8 bases. Germline V CDR1 and CDR2: LGHNA, YNFKEQ. Trimming took 4 bases from V and 1 from J; bases not matched to a gene: 6. The CDR3 length is 16 residues. The CDR3 region is CASSLTTGASYNEQFF. The CDR3 DNA is TGTGCCAGCAGCCTCACGACAGGGGCTTCCTACAATGAGCAGTTCTTC.

This chain connects TRBV11-2 to TRBJ2-2, with D tentatively TRBD1 (6 bases). V was cut by 1 base and J by 2 bases, with 11 bases left in between. Per the germline V gene, CDR1 is SGHAT and CDR2 is FQNNGV. This CDR3 has 16 amino acids. In DNA, the CDR3 is TGTGCCAGCAGCTTAGGGTCAGGGGTTAACACCGGGGAGCTGTTTTTT. Translation: CASSLGSGVNTGELFF.

V is TRBV7-9 and J is TRBJ2-3, with TRBD1 matching 9 bases. CDR3 length: 16 amino acids. V gave up 1 base and J gave up 4 bases; unmatched junction bases: 6. CDR1 is SEHNR, CDR2 FQNEAQ, per germline (reference sequence). CDR3 region: CASSLVRQGVADTQYF. The CDR3 DNA follows: TGTGCCAGCAGCTTAGTCCGACAGGGGGTGGCAGATACGCAGTATTTT.

This clone was counted only a few times. The chain links TRBV5-1 to TRBJ1-1; D not resolved. Trimming left V 0 bases short and J 11 bases short, with 14 bases between. The germline V gene encodes CDR1 SGHRS and CDR2 YFSETQ. The CDR3 loop spans 13 amino acids. CDR3 amino acids: CASSLVGEMPAFF. The CDR3 bases are TGCGCCAGCAGCTTGGTCGGGGAAATGCCGGCTTTCTTT.

V is TRBV4-2 and J is TRBJ1-1, with D possibly being TRBD1 (6 bases). The V and J ends lost 5 bases and 8 bases respectively, with 15 bases between them. There are 13 residues in the CDR3. Germline V CDR1 and CDR2: LGHNA, YNFKEQ. The CDR3, as DNA: TGTGCCAGCAGCTTGGGGGCAGGCCCAGAAGCTTTCTTT. This translates into CASSLGAGPEAFF.

V and J are TRBV27 and TRBJ1-1, with 7 nucleotides matching TRBD1. The CDR3 covers 14 residues. Germline values: CDR1 MNHEY, CDR2 SMNVEV (reference sequence). V was clipped by 5 bases and J by 10 bases; unmatched bases: 13. CDR3 nucleotides: TGTGCCAGCAGTCCGGGACAGCCCCTACGGAGAGCTTTCTTT. This sequence encodes CASSPGQPLRRAFF.

This clone appeared a single time. J is TRBJ2-3 and V is TRBV7-3, with 13 bases matching TRBD2. With 1 base clipped from V and 2 bases from J, the junction kept 12 bases outside the gene matches. CDR3 length equals 20 residues. The germline V gene has CDR1 SGHTA and CDR2 FQGTGA. CDR3: CASSLKNRALAGGTTDTQYF. CDR3 nucleotide sequence: TGTGCCAGCAGCTTAAAGAACAGGGCACTAGCGGGGGGGACCACAGATACGCAGTATTTT.

This chain uses TRBV6-1 with TRBJ2-5, with a possible D match to TRBD2 (5 bases). Trimming pared 3 bases from V and 9 bases from J, leaving 11 bases between. Per germline, CDR1 MNHNS and CDR2 SASEGT. The CDR3 runs to 12 residues. The chain's CDR3 is CASSDAGRAQYF. The CDR3 nucleotides are TGTGCCAGCAGTGATGCCGGGCGGGCCCAGTACTTC.

This chain uses TRBV6-5 with TRBJ2-7, with D possibly matching TRBD2 (6 bases). Between the trimmed V and J ends, which lost 0 bases and 2 bases, there was a span of 11 bases. The CDR3 extends over 15 amino acids. In germline, CDR1 is MNHEY, CDR2 SVGAGI. The CDR3 region is CASSYSGLSPYEQYF. The CDR3 DNA reads TGTGCCAGCAGTTACTCGGGACTTTCCCCCTACGAGCAGTACTTC.